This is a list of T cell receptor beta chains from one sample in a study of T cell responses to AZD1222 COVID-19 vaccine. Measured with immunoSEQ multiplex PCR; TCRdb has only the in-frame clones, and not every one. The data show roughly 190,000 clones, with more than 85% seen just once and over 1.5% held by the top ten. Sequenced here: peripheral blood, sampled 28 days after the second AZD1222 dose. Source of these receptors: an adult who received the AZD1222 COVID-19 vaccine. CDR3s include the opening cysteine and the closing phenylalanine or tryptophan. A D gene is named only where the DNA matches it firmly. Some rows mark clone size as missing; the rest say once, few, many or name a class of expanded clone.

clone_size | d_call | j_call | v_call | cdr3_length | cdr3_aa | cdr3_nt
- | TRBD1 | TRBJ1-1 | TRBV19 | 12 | CATGQGAFEAFF | TGTGCCACCGGACAGGGGGCATTTGAAGCTTTCTTT
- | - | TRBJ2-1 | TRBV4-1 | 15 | CASSHGQRVDNEQFF | TGCGCCAGCAGCCACGGACAAAGGGTGGACAATGAGCAGTTCTTC
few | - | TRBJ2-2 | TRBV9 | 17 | CASSSQREGNVAGELFF | TGTGCCAGCAGCTCTCAGCGTGAGGGGAACGTGGCCGGGGAGCTGTTTTTT
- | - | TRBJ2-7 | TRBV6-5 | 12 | CATRDRLYEQYF | TGTGCCACCCGGGACCGCCTCTACGAGCAGTACTTC
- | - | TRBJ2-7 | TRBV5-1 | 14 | CASSKDRPPYEQYF | TGCGCCAGCAGCAAGGACAGACCACCCTACGAGCAGTACTTC
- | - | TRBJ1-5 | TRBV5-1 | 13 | CASSLTGNQPQHF | TGCGCCAGCAGCTTGACCGGTAATCAGCCCCAGCATTTT
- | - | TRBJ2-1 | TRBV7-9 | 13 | CASSLSHYNEQFF | TGTGCCAGCAGCTTAAGTCACTACAATGAGCAGTTCTTC
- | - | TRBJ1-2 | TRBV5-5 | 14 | CASSLDLRYYGYTF | TGTGCCAGCAGCTTGGACCTGAGATACTATGGCTACACCTTC
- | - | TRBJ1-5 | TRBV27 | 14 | CASSSRQGNQPQHF | TGTGCCAGCAGTTCGCGACAGGGCAATCAGCCCCAGCATTTT
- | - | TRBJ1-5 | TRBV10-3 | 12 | CAIGDSNQPQHF | TGTGCCATCGGGGATAGCAATCAGCCCCAGCATTTT
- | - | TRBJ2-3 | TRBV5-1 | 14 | CASSVTVSTDTQYF | TGCGCCAGCAGCGTGACGGTTAGCACAGATACGCAGTATTTT
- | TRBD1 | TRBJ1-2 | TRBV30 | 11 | CAWSAWDSCTF | TGTGCCTGGAGTGCGTGGGACAGTTGCACCTTC
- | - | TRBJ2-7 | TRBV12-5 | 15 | CASGLMAGKGYEQYF | TGTGCTAGTGGTTTGATGGCAGGGAAGGGCTACGAGCAGTACTTC
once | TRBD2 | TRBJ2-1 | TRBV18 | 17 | CASSPPLPSGRGMEQFF | TGTGCCAGCTCACCACCTCTGCCCAGCGGGAGAGGAATGGAGCAGTTCTTC
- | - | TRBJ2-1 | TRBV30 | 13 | CAWSVGSVDEQFF | TGTGCCTGGAGTGTGGGGAGTGTGGATGAGCAGTTCTTC
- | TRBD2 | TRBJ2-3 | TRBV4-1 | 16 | CASSQGTAGSTDTQYF | TGCGCCAGCAGCCAAGGAACAGCGGGAAGCACAGATACGCAGTATTTT
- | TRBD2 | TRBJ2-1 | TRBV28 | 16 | CASRHRGTSGKSEQFF | TGTGCCAGCAGACACCGCGGGACTAGCGGGAAGAGTGAGCAGTTCTTC
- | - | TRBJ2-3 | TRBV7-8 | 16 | CASSLVPSEGTDTQYF | TGTGCCAGCAGCTTAGTCCCTAGCGAGGGCACAGATACGCAGTATTTT
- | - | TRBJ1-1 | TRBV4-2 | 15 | CASSLSIGVGTEAFF | TGTGCCAGCAGCCTGTCAATCGGAGTCGGCACTGAAGCTTTCTTT
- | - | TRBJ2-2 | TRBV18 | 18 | CASSPPGRQPVNTGELFF | TGTGCCAGCTCACCACCTGGACGACAACCTGTAAACACCGGGGAGCTGTTTTTT
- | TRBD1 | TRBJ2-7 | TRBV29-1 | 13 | CSVRVTGRYEQYF | TGCAGCGTCCGCGTGACAGGGCGCTACGAGCAGTACTTC
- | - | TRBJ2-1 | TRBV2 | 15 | CASSEQAGPYNEQFF | TGTGCCAGCAGTGAACAGGCAGGGCCCTACAATGAGCAGTTCTTC
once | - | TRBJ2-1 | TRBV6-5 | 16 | CASSYALAPSPNEQFF | TGTGCCAGCAGTTACGCTCTAGCTCCGAGCCCCAATGAGCAGTTCTTC
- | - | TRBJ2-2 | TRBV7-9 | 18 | CASSPIRDRAFGAGELFF | -
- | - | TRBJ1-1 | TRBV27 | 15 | CASSPDGGRNTEAFF | TGTGCCAGCAGTCCGGACGGAGGCCGGAACACTGAAGCTTTCTTT
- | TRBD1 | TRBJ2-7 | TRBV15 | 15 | CATSRETGKVSEQYF | TGTGCCACCAGCAGAGAGACAGGGAAGGTTAGCGAGCAGTACTTC
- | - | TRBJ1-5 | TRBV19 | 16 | CASSDTWGLSNQPQHF | TGTGCCAGTAGCGACACATGGGGACTAAGCAATCAGCCCCAGCATTTT
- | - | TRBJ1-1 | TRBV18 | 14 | CASSPRTDNTEAFF | TGTGCCAGCTCACCACGGACTGATAACACTGAAGCTTTCTTT
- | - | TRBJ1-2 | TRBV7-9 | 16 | CASTHSMGLANYGYTF | TGTGCCAGCACCCACTCCATGGGGTTAGCTAACTATGGCTACACCTTC
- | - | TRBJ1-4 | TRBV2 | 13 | CASNGLRGEKLFF | TGTGCCAGCAACGGACTGAGAGGCGAAAAACTGTTTTTT
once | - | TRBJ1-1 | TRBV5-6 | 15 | CASSLGGPMNTEAFF | TGTGCCAGCAGCCTAGGGGGGCCGATGAACACTGAAGCTTTCTTT
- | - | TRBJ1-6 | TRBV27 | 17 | CASSPIGGSGFNSPLHF | TGTGCCAGCAGTCCCATAGGGGGTTCGGGTTTTAATTCACCCCTCCACTTT
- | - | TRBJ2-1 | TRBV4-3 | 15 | CASSSRGGSYNEQFF | TGCGCCAGCAGTTCACGGGGCGGCTCCTACAATGAGCAGTTCTTC
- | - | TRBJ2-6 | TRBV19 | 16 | CASSTRGSSGANVLTF | TGTGCCAGTAGTACCAGGGGATCATCTGGGGCCAACGTCCTGACTTTC
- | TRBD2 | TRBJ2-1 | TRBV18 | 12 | CASSPRGVEQFF | TGTGCCAGCTCACCGCGGGGGGTCGAGCAGTTCTTC
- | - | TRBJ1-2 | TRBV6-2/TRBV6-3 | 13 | CASSYSSSYGYTF | TGTGCCAGCAGTTACTCGAGCAGCTATGGCTACACCTTC
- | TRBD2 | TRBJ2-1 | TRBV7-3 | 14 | CASSPLAGDNEQFF | TGTGCCAGCAGCCCCCTAGCGGGAGACAATGAGCAGTTCTTC
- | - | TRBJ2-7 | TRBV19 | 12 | CASSIHGNEQYF | TGTGCCAGTAGTATTCATGGGAACGAGCAGTACTTC
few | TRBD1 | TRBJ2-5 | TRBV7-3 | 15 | CASSPKQTGGETQYF | TGTGCCAGCAGCCCAAAACAGACAGGGGGAGAGACCCAGTACTTC
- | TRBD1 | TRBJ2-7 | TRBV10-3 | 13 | CATSGQDDYEQYF | TGTGCCACCTCGGGACAGGACGACTACGAGCAGTACTTC
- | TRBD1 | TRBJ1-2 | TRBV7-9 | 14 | CASSRTGQTGGYTF | TGTGCCAGCAGCCGGACAGGACAAACTGGTGGCTACACCTTC
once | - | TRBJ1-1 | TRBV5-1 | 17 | CASSLALHSTGFTEAFF | TGCGCCAGCAGCTTGGCCCTTCACTCGACTGGATTTACTGAAGCTTTCTTT
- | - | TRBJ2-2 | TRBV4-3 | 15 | CASSQPGLNTGELFF | TGCGCCAGCAGCCAGCCGGGTCTAAACACCGGGGAGCTGTTTTTT
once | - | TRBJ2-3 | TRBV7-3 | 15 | CASSLTMVGTDTQYF | TGTGCCAGCAGCTTAACTATGGTGGGCACAGATACGCAGTATTTT
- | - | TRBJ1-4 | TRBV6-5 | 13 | CASSYNVGEILFF | TGTGCCAGCAGTTACAACGTCGGGGAGATACTGTTTTTT
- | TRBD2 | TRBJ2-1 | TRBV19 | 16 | CASSNSGGWVYNEQFF | TGTGCCAGTAGTAATAGCGGGGGGTGGGTCTACAATGAGCAGTTCTTC
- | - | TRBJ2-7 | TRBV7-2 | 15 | CASSLESGNLYEQYF | TGTGCCAGCAGCTTAGAGTCAGGGAATCTTTACGAGCAGTACTTC
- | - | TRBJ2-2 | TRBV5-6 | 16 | CASSLVGGPATGELFF | TGTGCCAGCAGCTTGGTGGGGGGGCCCGCCACCGGGGAGCTGTTTTTT
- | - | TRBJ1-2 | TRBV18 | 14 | CASRSGVQGYGYTF | TGTGCCAGCCGTTCCGGGGTGCAGGGCTATGGCTACACCTTC
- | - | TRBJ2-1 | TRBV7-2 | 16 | CASRPPLRGADNEQFF | TGTGCCAGCAGGCCACCTTTAAGGGGGGCAGATAATGAGCAGTTCTTC
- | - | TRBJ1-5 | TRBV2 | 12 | CASTAGGQPQHF | TGTGCCAGCACCGCGGGAGGTCAGCCCCAGCATTTT
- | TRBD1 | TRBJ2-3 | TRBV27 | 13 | CASGWTGTDTQYF | TGTGCCAGCGGCTGGACAGGGACAGATACGCAGTATTTT